This record covers a single TCR beta chain. This record comes from a study of blood T cell repertoires in COVID-19. As processed by the authors: How many nucleated cells were present was estimated from reference gene primer amplification. Profiling relied on immunoSEQ multiplex PCR, and the TCRdb table lists in-frame clones only, not all of them. V and J calls and clone size are copied from that table; D and trimming were computed from the DNA. Of about 30,000 clones detected, 65% to 90% appear once; the ten largest clones hold 7.5% to 10%. This CDR3 has 13 amino acids. Germline V gene lookup returns CDR1 LGHDT and CDR2 YNNKEL (reference sequence). The germline V and J ends were trimmed by 2 bases and 3 bases, with 7 bases remaining between them.

The TCR originated in a man older than 75 with active COVID-19. The specimen sequenced was peripheral blood. The rearrangement uses TRBV3-1 (or the pseudogene TRBV3-2) and TRBJ2-5, with D uncertain. The CDR3 loop is CASSQFEEETQYF. The CDR3 DNA sequence: TGTGCCAGCAGCCAATTCGAGGAAGAGACCCAGTACTTC.